The T cell receptor beta chain under discussion was sequenced for a study of molecular identifiers for immune sequencing clone quantification. Across the study: Replicate RNA from 20,000 or 100,000 naive CD8 T cells formed five aliquots; four were sequenced. General observations from the study: More than 97% of effector molecules, versus under 1% of naive-cell molecules, belonged to clones above 20 RNA copies. For highly expanded clones, sizes could be underestimated when identical TCR molecules share a barcode.

This clonotype showed up many times. Its antigen is unidentified. With listed TCR primers and previously described methods, bulk TCR libraries were prepared. One entry per CDR3 protein results from TCRdb running MiXCR on the PCR reads. The sample shows hundreds of thousands of distinct CDR3 sequences, 25% of them seen only once. V was clipped by 0 bases and J by 4 bases, with 12 bases between them. The CDR3 consists of 15 residues. The germline V gene encodes CDR1 MNHEY and CDR2 SVGAGI. The specimen sequenced was naive CD8+ T cells from blood, with Jurkat cell RNA spiked in. Subset specified: FACS-sorted CD8+CD4-CCR7+CD45RA+ naive T cells. This clonotype was sampled from a human donor in good health. Some libraries in this study had Jurkat cell RNA spiked in. The J gene is TRBJ1-1, the V gene TRBV6-5; D call uncertain. For the CDR3, the DNA is TGTGCCAGCAGTTACTCTGAAGGTTTGGTCACTGAAGCTTTCTTT. This codes for CASSYSEGLVTEAFF.